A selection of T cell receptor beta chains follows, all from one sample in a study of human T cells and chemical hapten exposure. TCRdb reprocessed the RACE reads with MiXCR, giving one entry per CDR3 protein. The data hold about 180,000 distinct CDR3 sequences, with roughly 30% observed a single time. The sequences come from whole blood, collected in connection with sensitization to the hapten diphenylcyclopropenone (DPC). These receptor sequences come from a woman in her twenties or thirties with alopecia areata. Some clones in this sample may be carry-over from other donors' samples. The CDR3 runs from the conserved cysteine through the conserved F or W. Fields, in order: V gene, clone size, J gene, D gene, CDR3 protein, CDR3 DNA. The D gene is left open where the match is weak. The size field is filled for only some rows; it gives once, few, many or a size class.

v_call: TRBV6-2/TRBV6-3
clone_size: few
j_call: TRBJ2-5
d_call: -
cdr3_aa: CASSYAETQYF
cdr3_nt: TGTGCCAGCAGTTACGCAGAGACCCAGTACTTC

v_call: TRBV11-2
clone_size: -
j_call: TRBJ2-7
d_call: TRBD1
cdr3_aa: CASSVGQGAYEQYF
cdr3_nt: TGTGCCAGCAGCGTCGGACAGGGGGCGTACGAGCAGTACTTC

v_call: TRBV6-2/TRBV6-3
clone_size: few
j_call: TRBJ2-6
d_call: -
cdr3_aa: CASEARNSGANVLTF
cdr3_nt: TGTGCCAGCGAGGCACGTAACTCTGGGGCCAACGTCCTGACTTTC

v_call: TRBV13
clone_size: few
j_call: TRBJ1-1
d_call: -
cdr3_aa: CASSLLSAGTEAFF
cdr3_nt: TGTGCCAGCAGCTTATTGTCCGCGGGAACTGAAGCTTTCTTT

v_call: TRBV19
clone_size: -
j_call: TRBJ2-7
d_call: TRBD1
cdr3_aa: CASSGQGVLFYEQYF
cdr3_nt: TGTGCCAGTAGTGGACAGGGTGTTTTGTTCTACGAGCAGTACTTC

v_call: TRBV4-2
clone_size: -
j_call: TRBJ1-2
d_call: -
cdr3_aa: CASSQDLAGNYGYTF
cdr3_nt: TGTGCCAGCAGCCAAGACTTGGCAGGCAACTATGGCTACACCTTC

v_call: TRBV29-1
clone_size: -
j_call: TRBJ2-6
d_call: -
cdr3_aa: CSVNDRNSGANVLTF
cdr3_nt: TGCAGCGTTAATGACAGGAACTCTGGGGCCAACGTCCTGACTTTC

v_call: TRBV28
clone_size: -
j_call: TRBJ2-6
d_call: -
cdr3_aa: CASIKYGIGANVLTF
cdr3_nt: TGTGCCAGCATTAAATACGGGATTGGGGCCAACGTCCTGACTTTC

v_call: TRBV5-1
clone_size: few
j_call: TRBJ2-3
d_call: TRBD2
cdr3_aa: CASSLVSGRTDTQYF
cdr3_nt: TGCGCCAGCAGCTTGGTTAGCGGGAGGACAGATACGCAGTATTTT

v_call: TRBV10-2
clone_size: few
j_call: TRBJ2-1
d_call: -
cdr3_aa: CASSERVGNEQFF
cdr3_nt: TGCGCCAGCAGTGAGAGGGTGGGCAATGAGCAGTTCTTC

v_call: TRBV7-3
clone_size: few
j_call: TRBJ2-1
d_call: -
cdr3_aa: CASSSSRGHYNEQFF
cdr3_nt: TGTGCCAGCAGCTCGAGCAGGGGCCACTACAATGAGCAGTTCTTC

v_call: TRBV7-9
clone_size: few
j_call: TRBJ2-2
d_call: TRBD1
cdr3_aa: CASSTRTGSGGELFF
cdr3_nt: TGTGCCAGCAGCACCCGGACAGGGTCGGGCGGGGAGCTGTTTTTT

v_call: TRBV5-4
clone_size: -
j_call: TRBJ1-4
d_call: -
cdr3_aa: CASSRGQGTNEKLFF
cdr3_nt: TGTGCCAGCAGCCGGGGGCAGGGGACTAATGAAAAACTGTTTTTT

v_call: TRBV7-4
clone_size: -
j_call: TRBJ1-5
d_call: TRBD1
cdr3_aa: CASSPPGQGGQPQHF
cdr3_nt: TGTGCCAGCAGCCCCCCGGGACAGGGGGGTCAGCCCCAGCATTTT

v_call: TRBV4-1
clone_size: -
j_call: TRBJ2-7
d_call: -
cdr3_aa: CASSQEKGGSYEQYF
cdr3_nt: TGCGCCAGCAGCCAAGAGAAAGGAGGCTCCTACGAGCAGTACTTC

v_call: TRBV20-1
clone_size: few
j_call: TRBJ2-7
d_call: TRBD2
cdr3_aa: CSARPTSGSFREQYF
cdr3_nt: TGCAGTGCTAGACCAACTAGCGGGAGCTTCCGAGAGCAGTACTTC

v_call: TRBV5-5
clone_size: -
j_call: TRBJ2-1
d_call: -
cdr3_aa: CASSTDLNEQFF
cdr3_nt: TGTGCCAGCAGCACCGACCTCAATGAGCAGTTCTTC